The entry below describes one T cell receptor beta chain. What this receptor recognizes is not known. No base quality information exists; no much larger clone differs at one position. This specimen belongs to a study of blood T cell repertoires in COVID-19 (dated by TCRdb to 2020 to 2022). As for the study more broadly: Collaborator samples came from the United States, Italy and Spain and covered acute and convalescent phases of COVID-19. The prospective study material was composed of cDNA or gDNA derived from T cells, B-cell-depleted T cells, or PBMCs. Deeply sampled blood TCRbeta repertoires from subjects exposed to, actively infected with, or recovered from COVID-19 were included in the dataset. A freely available public database, intended as a resource for researchers studying the immune response to SARS-CoV-2, is where the repertoires were released. Samples were obtained from the ongoing ImmuneRACE study (first 160 participants) and from 1,254 subjects provided by 6 global collaborators. Sample metadata almost always included a de-identified subject ID, COVID-19 status, age in years and sex. Where available, HLA class I and class II types were obtained from metadata supplied by the sample provider rather than from assay-based typing. General conclusions and limits of the study: The amount of clinical and demographic metadata varied by source and participant and was provided uncurated.

The immunoSEQ Assay, a bias-controlled multiplex PCR, was used to amplify TCRbeta CDR3 regions from genomic DNA. Concerning the study's data processing: Nucleated cell counts per sample were estimated from amplification of reference gene primers within the assay. Sequence reads were collapsed and filtered to measure the absolute abundance of every unique TCRbeta CDR3 rearrangement. Productive Simpson clonality was computed per sample as the square root of Simpson's diversity index over productive rearrangements. Entries here come from immuneACCESS through TCRdb and include only in-frame sequences with V and J called. Some clones fail to appear in such tables; in the studies checked, an unresolved V gene covers under half of the shortfall, and the cause of the remainder is unknown. V, J and clone size are taken as reported in that table, and D and trimming were inferred from the DNA itself. The sample table holds more than 200,000 clones, of which 88% were seen once. About 0.7% of the sample belongs to the ten largest clones.

V ends up 11 bases short and J 2 bases short, with an unmatched junction base count of 9. Via the germline V gene, CDR1 is ENHRY and CDR2 SYGVKD. Inclusive of the bounding cysteine and phenylalanine, the CDR3 is 15 residues long. Left in the record is the CDR3 DNA by itself, 45 bases read in frame from the first base. Whole blood was collected in K2EDTA tubes by collaborating institutions according to the institutions' own protocols. Collaborator samples were shipped for TCRbeta analysis as frozen whole blood, isolated PBMCs, or DNA extracted from either sample type. The clonotype was recovered from a human donor in a cohort sampled during active COVID-19. The material sequenced was peripheral blood. The chain is assembled from TRBV10-3 and TRBJ2-6; 7 middle bases align to TRBD2. Read as DNA, the sequence is TGTGCCGCCGGGGAGGGCCGCACTGGGGCCAACGTCCTGACTTTC. The encoded protein is CAAGEGRTGANVLTF.